The 5 T cell receptor beta chains given below trace back to one sample, sequenced in a study of CXCR3-negative and CXCR3-positive naive CD8 T cells (dated by TCRdb to the late 2010s). The sequencer was a NextSeq 550. The Human TCR Profiling Kit (MiLaboratory) was used to make UMI-labeled 5' RACE TRB cDNA libraries. TCRdb reanalyzed the reads, keeping one entry per CDR3 protein sequence and omitting DNA. The sample's table lists a count of roughly 90,000 distinct CDR3 sequences. Roughly 1.8% of the sample goes to the ten largest clones. Sample: naive CXCR3- CD8+ T cells from blood. In light of the paper, this sample's cell subset or site label describes: CD45RO-CCR7+CD27+CD95- naive CD8+ T cells lacking CXCR3 (TNR3-). These receptors originate from a human donor in good health. Some clones in this sample may be carry-over from other donors' samples.

The rearrangement joins TRBV4-1 to TRBJ1-1. Looked up from germline, CDR1 is MGHRA and CDR2 is YSYEKL. CDR3 length: 20 residues. The CDR3 sequence is CASSQGTRRGGRWGNTEAFF.

The chain uses TRBV28 and TRBJ2-4; the D call from TCRdb, TRBD1, cannot be confirmed without DNA. The CDR3 length is 12 residues. Per germline, CDR1 MDHEN and CDR2 SYDVKM. The CDR3 sequence is CASNRRENIQYF.

The gene calls are TRBV20-1 and TRBJ2-7; TCRdb gives TRBD1 as the D gene, but with no DNA this cannot be confirmed. CDR1 and CDR2 (germline): DFQATT, SNEGSKA (reference sequence). The CDR3 loop spans 14 amino acids. CDR3 region: CSASVPHGFYEQYF.

The chain links TRBV4-1 to TRBJ2-1; the TCRdb call, TRBD1, lacks DNA for checking. The germline V gene encodes CDR1 MGHRA and CDR2 YSYEKL. The CDR3 totals 16 residues. CDR3 sequence reads: CASSQRTQNSYNEQFF.

CDR3: CASSLEGTANTGELFF. The chain carries TRBV7-9 and TRBJ2-2; without DNA, the TCRdb call of TRBD1 cannot be checked. In germline, CDR1 is SEHNR, CDR2 FQNEAQ (reference sequence). CDR3 size: 16 residues.